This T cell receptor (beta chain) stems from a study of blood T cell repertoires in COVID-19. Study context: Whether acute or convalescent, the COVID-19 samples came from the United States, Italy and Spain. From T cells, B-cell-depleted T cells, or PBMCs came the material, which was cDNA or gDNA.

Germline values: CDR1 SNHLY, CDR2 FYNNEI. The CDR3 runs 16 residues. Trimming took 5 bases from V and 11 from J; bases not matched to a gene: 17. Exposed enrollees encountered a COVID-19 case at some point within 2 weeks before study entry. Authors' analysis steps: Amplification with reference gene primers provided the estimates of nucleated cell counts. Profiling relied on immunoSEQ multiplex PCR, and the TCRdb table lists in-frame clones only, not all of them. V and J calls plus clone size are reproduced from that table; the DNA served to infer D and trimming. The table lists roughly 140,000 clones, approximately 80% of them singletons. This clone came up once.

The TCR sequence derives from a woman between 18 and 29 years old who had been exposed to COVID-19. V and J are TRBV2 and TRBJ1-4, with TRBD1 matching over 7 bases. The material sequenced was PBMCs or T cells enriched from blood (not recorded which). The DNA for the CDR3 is TGTGCCAGCAGTCCGATGCAGGGGGTCGCCGTTGGGAAACTGTTTTTT. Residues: CASSPMQGVAVGKLFF.